This T cell receptor beta chain was obtained from a study of control samples from healthy donors and cancer patients. V lost 2 bases and J 5 bases, leaving 13 bases between the germline ends. There are 14 residues in the CDR3. Germline V gene data show CDR1 as SGHVS and CDR2 as FQNEAQ. Method: immunoSEQ multiplex PCR; TCRdb's copy keeps in-frame clones and lacks some. The sample includes some 150,000 clones, approximately 96% seen only once; the top ten take just over 1%. The V call is TRBV7-8, the J call TRBJ2-7; tentatively, D is TRBD2 (6 bases). This TCR was recovered from a woman younger than 45 in good health. The sample taken for sequencing was blood. The CDR3 region has the DNA TGTGCCAGCAGCTTATTGGAGGGGCGCGACGAGCAGTACTTC. Amino acids: CASSLLEGRDEQYF.